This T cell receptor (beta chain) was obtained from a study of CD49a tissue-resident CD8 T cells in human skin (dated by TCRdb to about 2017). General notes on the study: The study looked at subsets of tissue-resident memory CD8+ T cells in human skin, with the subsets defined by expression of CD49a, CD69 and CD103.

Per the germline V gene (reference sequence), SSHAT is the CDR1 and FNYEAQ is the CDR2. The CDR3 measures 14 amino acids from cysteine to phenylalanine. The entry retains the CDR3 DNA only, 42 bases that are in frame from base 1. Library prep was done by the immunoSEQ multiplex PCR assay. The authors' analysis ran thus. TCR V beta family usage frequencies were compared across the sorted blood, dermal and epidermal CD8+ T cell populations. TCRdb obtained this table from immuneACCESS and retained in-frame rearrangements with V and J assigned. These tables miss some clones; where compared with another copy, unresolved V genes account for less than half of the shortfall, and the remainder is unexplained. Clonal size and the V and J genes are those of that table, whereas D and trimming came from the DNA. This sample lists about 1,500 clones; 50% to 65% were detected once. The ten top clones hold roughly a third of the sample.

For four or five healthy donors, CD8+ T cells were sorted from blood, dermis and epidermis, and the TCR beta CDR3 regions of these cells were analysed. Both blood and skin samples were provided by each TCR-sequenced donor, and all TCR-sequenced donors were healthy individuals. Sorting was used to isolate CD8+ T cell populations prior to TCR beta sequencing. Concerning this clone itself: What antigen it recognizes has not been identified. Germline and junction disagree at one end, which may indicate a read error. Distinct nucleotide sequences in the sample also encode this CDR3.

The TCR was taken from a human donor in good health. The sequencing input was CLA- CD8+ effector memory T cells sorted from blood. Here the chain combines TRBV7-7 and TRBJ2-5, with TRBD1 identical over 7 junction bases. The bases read TGTGCTAGCAGCTTACAGGGGCGCCAAGAGACCCAGTACTTC. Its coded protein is CASSLQGRQETQYF.